The 13 T cell receptor beta chains given below trace back to one sample, sequenced in a study of OX40 agonist ivuxolimab in advanced cancers. The library came from the immunoSEQ multiplex PCR assay. What TCRdb holds here is the immuneACCESS table cut down to in-frame rearrangements. Part of the clones is not present; checked against another copy, under half of the missing clones reflect an unresolved V gene, and the others are unexplained. Present in this sample are some 90,000 clones, more than 85% of which were seen just once. The top ten hold 3% to 3.5% of the sample. The sample consisted of CD4+ or CD8+ T cells sorted from blood, taken in a trial of the OX40 agonist ivuxolimab. All receptors come from an adult with an advanced solid tumor such as melanoma, head and neck, liver or kidney cancer.

As concerns this clone: This same CDR3 is encoded by further DNA sequences in the sample. This chain links TRBV19 with TRBJ1-5; D is unresolved. The CDR3 length is 14 residues. The V gene lost 2 bases and the J gene lost 4 bases, with 9 bases spanning the gap. Per the germline V gene, CDR1 is LNHDA and CDR2 is SQIVND (reference sequence). The CDR3 is CASSISGRNQPQHF. As DNA, the CDR3 is TGTGCCAGTAGTATAAGTGGGCGGAATCAGCCCCAGCATTTT.

The chain links TRBV27 to TRBJ2-2; D is undetermined. Per germline, CDR1 MNHEY and CDR2 SMNVEV (reference sequence). The length of the CDR3 is 13 residues. The V gene lost 6 bases and the J gene lost 3 bases, with 8 bases spanning the gap. The CDR3 reads CASSLVDTGELFF. DNA of the CDR3: TGTGCCAGCAGCCTGGTTGACACCGGGGAGCTGTTTTTT.

The chain recombines TRBV27 with TRBJ2-7; a possible D gene is TRBD1 (5 bases). Trimming left V 3 bases short and J 0 bases short, with 12 bases between. CDR1 and CDR2 from the germline V gene are MNHEY and SMNVEV (reference sequence). The CDR3 extends over 15 amino acids. CDR3 sequence: CASSLGQLPSYEQYF. In DNA, the CDR3 is TGTGCCAGCAGTTTGGGGCAGCTCCCCTCCTACGAGCAGTACTTC.

The CDR3 reads CASREGVTGAYEQYF. CDR3 DNA: TGTGCCAGCAGAGAGGGGGTCACAGGAGCTTACGAGCAGTACTTC. The rearrangement uses TRBV6-1 and TRBJ2-7; D is perhaps TRBD1 (6 bases). V lost 6 bases, J lost 4 bases, and 19 bases lay in between. The germline gives CDR1 MNHNS, CDR2 SASEGT. The CDR3 runs 15 residues.

The J gene is TRBJ2-7, the V gene TRBV18; possibly TRBD1 for D (5 bases). The CDR3 sequence is 14 residues long. Germline-derived CDR1 and CDR2 are KGHSH and LQKENI. V shed 3 bases and J shed 3 bases, with 12 bases lying between them. CDR3 nucleotide sequence: TGTGCCAGCTCACCCGACAGATCTATCTACGAGCAGTACTTC. Protein sequence: CASSPDRSIYEQYF.

This chain links TRBV27 with TRBJ2-7; 7 bases are shared with TRBD1. The CDR3 is made up of 14 amino acids. CDR1 is MNHEY, CDR2 SMNVEV, per germline (reference sequence). The J segment lost 3 bases and the V segment lost 0 bases, leaving 2 bases of the junction unmatched. The CDR3 DNA is TGTGCCAGCAGTTTATCAGGGGGCGGCTACGAGCAGTACTTC. Translating it yields CASSLSGGGYEQYF.

This clone was counted a single time. The chain recombines TRBV6-6 with TRBJ2-1; 11 positions agree with TRBD2. V was clipped by 6 bases and J by 5 bases; unmatched bases: 6. Germline assignment: CDR1 MNHNY and CDR2 SVGAGI (reference sequence). The CDR3 runs 15 residues. CDR3 nucleotides: TGTGCCAGCAGCAGCCCGGGACTAGCGGACAATGAGCAGTTCTTC. This gives the protein CASSSPGLADNEQFF.

The CDR3 DNA reads as TGTGCCAGCAGTGATGGTAATTCCCTAGAGACCCAGTACTTC. Encoded protein: CASSDGNSLETQYF. The V and J genes are TRBV25-1 and TRBJ2-5, with D unresolved. CDR3 length: 14 residues. Per germline, CDR1 MGHDK and CDR2 SYGVNS. The germline V and J ends were trimmed by 3 bases and 4 bases, with 12 bases remaining between them.

The gene calls are TRBV4-3 and TRBJ2-2, with D hard to call. The V and J ends lost 1 base and 5 bases respectively, with 2 bases between them. Germline V lookup: CDR1 LGHNA, CDR2 YSLEER. The CDR3 contains 12 residues. The CDR3: CASSQATGELFF. The CDR3 bases are TGCGCCAGCAGCCAAGCGACCGGGGAGCTGTTTTTT.

The rearrangement uses TRBV4-1 and TRBJ2-7; D possibly uses TRBD1 or TRBD2 (5 bases each). The CDR3 consists of 14 residues. The V end was cut by 3 bases, the J end by 4 bases, with 13 bases between. The germline V gene encodes CDR1 MGHRA and CDR2 YSYEKL. The DNA of the CDR3 is TGCGCCAGCAGCCAGATTAAGGGGAGTTACGAGCAGTACTTC. Amino acids: CASSQIKGSYEQYF.

In DNA, the CDR3 is TGTGCCAGCAGGGTACCGGGGCCGAACACCGGGGAGCTGTTTTTT. Amino acids: CASRVPGPNTGELFF. The chain recombines TRBV25-1 with TRBJ2-2, with D possibly called TRBD1 or TRBD2 (5 bases each). Germline CDR1 MGHDK, CDR2 SYGVNS. This CDR3 contains 15 residues. Trimming took 6 bases from V and 0 from J, leaving 11 bases between them. Filled out from reference TRBV25-1 and TRBJ2-2, the complete variable domain reads EADIYQTPRYLVIGTGKKITLECSQTMGHDKMYWYQQDPGMELHLIHYSYGVNSTEKGDLSSESTVSRIRTEHFPLTLESARPSHTSQYLCASRVPGPNTGELFFGEGSRLTVL.

The chain recombines TRBV14 with TRBJ2-1, with 8 bases lining up with TRBD2. Per the germline V gene, CDR1 is SGHDN and CDR2 is FVKESK. This CDR3 comprises 16 residues. V dropped 5 bases and J dropped 3; count of bases not matched to a gene: 9. The CDR3 sequence is CASSWPGLGSYNEQFF. The CDR3 nucleotides read TGTGCCAGCAGCTGGCCGGGACTAGGGAGCTACAATGAGCAGTTCTTC.

V and J are TRBV11-2 and TRBJ1-1; a possible D gene is TRBD1 (5 bases). Per germline, CDR1 SGHAT and CDR2 FQNNGV. This CDR3 has 13 residues. Trimming took 3 bases from V and 3 from J, leaving 8 bases between them. The CDR3 loop reads CASSFGGDTEAFF. The CDR3 nucleotides are TGTGCCAGCAGCTTCGGGGGTGACACTGAAGCTTTCTTT. Looking up the rest from reference TRBV11-2 and TRBJ1-1 gives the full variable domain: EAGVAQSPRYKIIEKRQSVAFWCNPISGHATLYWYQQILGQGPKLLIQFQNNGVVDDSQLPKDRFSAERLKGVDSTLKIQPAKLEDSAVYLCASSFGGDTEAFFGQGTRLTVV.